These T cell receptor beta chains were read from a single sample in a study of blood T cell repertoires in COVID-19. Clones were sequenced by immunoSEQ multiplex PCR, and TCRdb holds only the in-frame ones, with some missing. The sample consists of about 200,000 clones, approximately 92% of them appearing once. Sequenced material: peripheral blood. These receptors originate from a man aged 50 or older with acute or convalescent COVID-19. Each CDR3 is given with its conserved first and last residue. The order of the fields is J gene, clone size, V gene, D gene, CDR3 DNA, CDR3 protein. D genes are given only for firm matches. Expanded clones are given a class, and other clones once, few, many or no size at all.

TRBJ1-2 . TRBV10-3 . TGTGCCATCAGTGAGGGGGACACCGAGGATGGCTACACCTTC CAISEGDTEDGYTF
TRBJ1-5 . TRBV19 TRBD1 TGTGCCAGTTCCAGGGGGAGAGATCAGCCCCAGCATTTT CASSRGRDQPQHF
TRBJ2-5 . TRBV7-2 TRBD1 TGTGCCAGCAGCTTGACAGGGGTGGTGACTCAAGAGACCCAGTACTTC CASSLTGVVTQETQYF
TRBJ2-1 . TRBV7-2 TRBD2 TGTGCCAGCAGCTTAGCGACCCTAGCGGGGGGCCATGAGCAGTTCTTC CASSLATLAGGHEQFF
TRBJ2-5 . TRBV5-4 . TGTGCCAGCAGCTTGGGGGGCGCGACGGAGACCCAGTACTTC CASSLGGATETQYF
TRBJ2-7 . TRBV6-5 TRBD1 TGTGCCAGCACTACCGGGACAGGGGTGGGCGAGCAGTACTTC CASTTGTGVGEQYF
TRBJ2-7 once TRBV28 TRBD2 TGTGCCAGCAGTAATAGCGGGACTGTTTTCGAGCAGTACTTC CASSNSGTVFEQYF
TRBJ2-1 . TRBV3-1/TRBV3-2 . TGTGCCAGCAGCCAAATCCGGGGGGCCAATGAGCAGTTCTTC CASSQIRGANEQFF
TRBJ2-7 . TRBV6-6 TRBD2 TGTGCCAGCAGTTACTCGAATCGGGAGGGGCCCTACGAGCAGTACTTC CASSYSNREGPYEQYF
TRBJ2-7 . TRBV28 TRBD2 TGTGCCAGCGGTCCCAGGGGAGCGGGAGCCAAAGAGCAGTACTTC CASGPRGAGAKEQYF
TRBJ2-5 once TRBV7-2 TRBD2 TGTGCCAGCAGCGCAAGGACTAGCGGGGGGCAAGAGACCCAGTACTTC CASSARTSGGQETQYF
TRBJ1-5 once TRBV5-1 . TGCGCCAGCAGCTTGGACGGTTATAGCAATCAGCCCCAGCATTTT CASSLDGYSNQPQHF
TRBJ1-2 . TRBV19 . TGTGCCAGTAGTACTAGAAACCGGGACAACACAGGCTACACCTTC CASSTRNRDNTGYTF
TRBJ2-2 . TRBV10-3 TRBD1 TGTGCCACTATCGGGACAGGGCAAACCGGGGAGCTGTTTTTT CATIGTGQTGELFF
TRBJ1-3 . TRBV10-3 . TGTGCCATCAGTGGGACACACCATGGGTCTGGAAACACCATATATTTT CAISGTHHGSGNTIYF
TRBJ2-5 . TRBV7-8 TRBD1 TGTGCCAGCAGCGCCCGACAGGGGTTCGGTGGGGAGACCCAGTACTTC CASSARQGFGGETQYF
TRBJ1-3 . TRBV10-3 . TGTGCCATCACCACGGGTGTAGAAAACACCATATATTTT CAITTGVENTIYF
TRBJ1-1 . TRBV3-1/TRBV3-2 . TGTGCCAGCAGCCAAGTTATAGGGGGCACTGAAGCTTTCTTT CASSQVIGGTEAFF
TRBJ1-5 . TRBV7-2 . TGTGCCAGCAGCTTAGGGGCCCGGACAGAGAATCAGCCCCAGCATTTT CASSLGARTENQPQHF
TRBJ2-5 . TRBV10-3 TRBD2 TGTGCCATCAGTTCGCCTAGCGGGGGGGTAGAGACCCAGTACTTC CAISSPSGGVETQYF
TRBJ2-7 . TRBV4-1 TRBD1 TGCGCCAGCAGCCAAGCCAGGACAGGGGAGAACGAGCAGTACTTC CASSQARTGENEQYF
TRBJ2-3 . TRBV3-1/TRBV3-2 . TGTGCCAGCCACTTCCAAGGAGGAGATACGCAGTATTTT CASHFQGGDTQYF
TRBJ2-7 . TRBV9 TRBD2 TGTGCCAGCAGCGTAGTAGCGGGAGGGCCTCGGGAGCAGTACTTC CASSVVAGGPREQYF
TRBJ2-1 . TRBV4-2 . TGTGCCAGCAGCCAGGAAGCCCCTAGTGCGCAGTTCTTC CASSQEAPSAQFF
TRBJ1-3 . TRBV6-1 . TGTGCCAGCAGTGATACAGGGGGAAACACCATATATTTT CASSDTGGNTIYF
TRBJ1-2 . TRBV29-1 TRBD1 TGCAGCGCTCGGGACAGGAGCTACGGCTACACCTTC CSARDRSYGYTF
TRBJ2-3 . TRBV7-9 . TGTGCCAGCAGCCAAGAACAGTATAGCACAGATACGCAGTATTTT CASSQEQYSTDTQYF
TRBJ1-1 . TRBV5-6 . TGTGCCAGCAGCTCCTACCGGTACGAGACATTGAACACTGAAGCTTTCTTT CASSSYRYETLNTEAFF
TRBJ2-4 . TRBV10-2 . TGCGCCAGCAGGGGGGCTGCCAAAAACATTCAGTACTTC CASRGAAKNIQYF
TRBJ2-3 . TRBV18 . TGTGCCAGCTCACCACTGGCTAGAGGAAACACAGATACGCAGTATTTT CASSPLARGNTDTQYF
TRBJ1-2 . TRBV3-1/TRBV3-2 . TGTGCCAGCAGCCAGGAGGGGTACTATGGCTACACCTTC CASSQEGYYGYTF
TRBJ1-2 . TRBV2 . TGTGCCAGCAGAGCCCGGGAGACATCCTATGGCTACACCTTC CASRARETSYGYTF
TRBJ2-5 once TRBV3-1/TRBV3-2 TRBD2 TGTGCCAGCAGCCCTGACAGCGGGGCTCACGAGACCCAGTACTTC CASSPDSGAHETQYF